The 25 T cell receptor beta chains below all came from one sample that was sequenced in a study of T cells in Graves' hyperthyroidism and ophthalmopathy. The investigators amplified TCR beta CDR3 regions from RNA transcripts. The HTBI primer set drove a first-round RT-PCR of the TCR CDR3. A single record per CDR3 protein comes from TCRdb applying MiXCR to the multiplex PCR reads. The sample contains approximately 600,000 distinct CDR3 sequences, around 21% of which appear only once. Sequenced material: blood. Receptor source: a man aged 25-40 years with Graves' ophthalmopathy.

This clonotype was found many times. The chain uses TRBV7-2 and TRBJ2-2, with D tentatively TRBD2 (5 bases). This CDR3 has 13 amino acids. Germline V CDR1 and CDR2: SGHTA, FQGNSA. V lost 4 bases and J lost 8, with 11 bases in between. CDR3 nucleotide sequence: TGTGCCAGCAGCTCGCAAGAGGGAGGGGAGCTGTTTTTT. It encodes CASSSQEGGELFF.

The chain is built from TRBV14 and TRBJ2-7; 9 bases line up with TRBD1. This CDR3 has 14 amino acids. Germline V gene lookup returns CDR1 SGHDN and CDR2 FVKESK. V lost 5 bases, J lost 3 bases, and 5 bases stayed unmatched. CDR3 in DNA: TGTGCCAGCAGCGTCCGGGACAGGGTCTACGAGCAGTACTTC. Protein product: CASSVRDRVYEQYF.

Regarding this clonotype: The junction does not match germline at one end; this may be a read error. The chain recombines TRBV7-3 with TRBJ2-1; 11 bases are shared with TRBD1. The germline gives CDR1 SGHTA, CDR2 FQGTGA. The CDR3 runs 15 residues. In nucleotides, the CDR3 is TGTGCCAGCAGCTCGGGACAGGGGGTCTACAATGAGCAGTCCTTC. This translates into CASSSGQGVYNEQSF.

The chain is built from TRBV6-1 and TRBJ2-1; 9 bases align to TRBD2. The CDR3 spans 13 residues. CDR1 is MNHNS and CDR2 is SASEGT in the germline V gene. The V gene end was trimmed by 6 bases and the J gene end by 9 bases; junction bases not matched to a gene: 6. Written as DNA, the CDR3 is TGTGCCAGCAGCGACTCTAGCGGGGCTGAGCAGTTCTTC. Its protein is CASSDSSGAEQFF.

About this clonotype itself: Germline is not matched at one junction end, which may reflect a read error. This chain joins TRBV2 and TRBJ2-7; no definite D call. There are 14 residues in the CDR3. The germline gives CDR1 SNHLY, CDR2 FYNNEI. CDR3 amino acids: CASSDHQDGYGQYF. CDR3 DNA sequence: TGTGCCAGCAGTGACCACCAGGACGGGTACGGGCAGTACTTC.

V is TRBV12-5 and J is TRBJ2-1; 15 nucleotides align to TRBD2. V lost 5 bases, J lost 5 bases, and 19 bases stayed unmatched. Germline lookup yields CDR1 LGHNT and CDR2 FRNRAP. The CDR3 sequence is 21 residues long. Here the CDR3 DNA reads TGTGCTAGTGGTCTCACCCCACTTGGACTAGCGGGAGGGCCTTCAAACAATGAGCAGTTCTTC. It is translated as CASGLTPLGLAGGPSNNEQFF.

The table lists this clonotype with a few counts. The chain couples TRBV20-1 to TRBJ2-2; 7 bases are a match to TRBD2. Per the germline V gene, CDR1 is DFQATT and CDR2 is SNEGSKA (reference sequence). V trimming: 6 bases; J trimming: 7 bases; junction bases outside the gene matches: 14. CDR3 length: 15 amino acids. The CDR3 here is CSAFSPGRGSGELFF. The CDR3 nucleotides are TGCAGTGCGTTCTCCCCTGGGAGGGGAAGCGGGGAGCTGTTTTTT.

The chain links TRBV28 to TRBJ2-1; D is possibly TRBD2 (6 bases). Trimming removed 7 bases at V and 5 bases at J, with 12 bases between. CDR1 is MDHEN and CDR2 is SYDVKM in the germline V gene. This CDR3 contains 13 residues. CDR3 DNA: TGTGCCAGCACAGGAGGGCCGGACAATGAGCAGTTCTTC. It specifies CASTGGPDNEQFF.

This clonotype was seen at least ten times. This chain links TRBV5-1 with TRBJ2-7; D call uncertain. This CDR3 has 15 amino acids. Germline values: CDR1 SGHRS, CDR2 YFSETQ. V lost 4 bases, J lost 2 bases, and 16 bases lay in between. CDR3 residues: CASSDPKTSAYEQYF. In nucleotides, the CDR3 is TGCGCCAGCAGCGACCCCAAGACTTCCGCCTACGAGCAGTACTTC.

The CDR3 protein is CASSLGGLAGEKAKNIQYF. CDR3 DNA sequence: TGTGCCAGCAGTCTTGGGGGGCTAGCGGGAGAGAAAGCCAAAAACATTCAGTACTTC. The V call is TRBV28, the J call TRBJ2-4; 10 bases map to TRBD2. V lost 5 bases, J lost 0 bases, and 13 bases stayed unmatched. The V gene's germline CDR1 is MDHEN and CDR2 SYDVKM. This CDR3 region has 19 residues.

V is TRBV7-2 and J is TRBJ2-3, with TRBD2 matching 11 bases. Germline values: CDR1 SGHTA, CDR2 FQGNSA. Trimming took 5 bases from V and 1 from J; bases not matched to a gene: 5. This CDR3 has 16 residues. The CDR3 DNA reads as TGTGCCAGCAGCCCGCAGGGACTAGCGGGCACAGATACGCAGTATTTT. This sequence encodes CASSPQGLAGTDTQYF. The full variable domain, its missing parts supplied by reference TRBV7-2 and TRBJ2-3, is GAGVSQSPSNKVTEKGKDVELRCDPISGHTALYWYRQSLGQGLEFLIYFQGNSAPDKSGLPSDRFSAERTGGSVSTLTIQRTQQEDSAVYLCASSPQGLAGTDTQYFGPGTRLTVL.

J is TRBJ2-5 and V is TRBV7-9; D unresolved. The CDR3 runs 13 residues. V gave up 5 bases and J gave up 4 bases, with 11 bases separating them. CDR1 and CDR2 from the germline V gene are SEHNR and FQNEAQ (reference sequence). CDR3 in DNA: TGTGCCAGCAGCAGAGTGGCAGGAGAGACCCAGTACTTC. Protein sequence: CASSRVAGETQYF.

The rearrangement links TRBV14 to TRBJ2-1, with 11 bases aligning to TRBD2. Germline CDR1 is SGHDN and CDR2 is FVKESK. J lost 1 base, V lost 5 bases, and 7 bases had no gene match. This CDR3 region has 17 residues. The CDR3, as DNA: TGTGCCAGCAGCACTCCAACTAGCGGGGGATCCTACAATGAGCAGTTCTTC. Amino acid sequence: CASSTPTSGGSYNEQFF.

This clonotype has at least ten counts. The chain recombines TRBV6-1 with TRBJ2-7, with D perhaps TRBD1 (6 bases). CDR3 size: 16 residues. Trimming shortened V by 2 bases and J by 2 bases, and 16 bases separated the two germline ends. The germline CDR1 and CDR2 sequences are MNHNS and SASEGT. The DNA of the CDR3 is TGTGCCAGCAGTGAATGGTCAACAGGGCCGACCTACGAGCAGTACTTC. Its translation: CASSEWSTGPTYEQYF.

The chain joins TRBV11-2 to TRBJ2-1; D perhaps matches TRBD1 (5 bases). This CDR3 comprises 15 residues. Trimming cost V 1 base and J 8 bases, with 15 bases left between them. CDR1 SGHAT and CDR2 FQNNGV come from the germline V gene. The CDR3 loop is CASSLGVGDGDEQFF. The CDR3 region has the DNA TGTGCCAGCAGCTTAGGGGTAGGGGATGGGGATGAGCAGTTCTTC.

CDR3 region: CASNLLPSSYNEQFF. CDR3 DNA: TGTGCCAGCAATCTTCTCCCGAGCTCCTACAATGAGCAGTTCTTC. V gene TRBV27 combines with J gene TRBJ2-1; D unclear. The CDR3 runs 15 residues. Germline CDR1 MNHEY, CDR2 SMNVEV (reference sequence). V lost 7 bases, J lost 0 bases, and 13 bases lay in between.

This clonotype was recorded many times. This chain joins TRBV12-3 or TRBV12-4 and TRBJ2-1, with 7 bases that match TRBD2. The CDR3 runs 11 residues. DNA of the CDR3: TGTGCAGGAGGGAGGGGAAATGAGCAGTTCTTC. As protein: CAGGRGNEQFF.

The chain employs TRBV14 and TRBJ2-5; D gene ambiguous. Germline V gives CDR1 SGHDN, CDR2 FVKESK. This CDR3 has 12 amino acids. V was pared by 1 base and J by 12 bases, with 12 bases between. CDR3 DNA: TGTGCCAGCAGCCAAGGGCCGTCACCGGAGTACTTC. Translated: CASSQGPSPEYF.

The genes are TRBV15 and TRBJ2-2; 8 bases are a match to TRBD2. This CDR3 has 14 residues. V was pared by 8 bases and J by 5 bases, with 7 bases of the junction left unmatched. Germline-derived CDR1 and CDR2 are LNHNV and YYDKDF (reference sequence). CDR3 amino acids: CATSGAGETGELFF. The CDR3 region has the DNA TGTGCCACCTCCGGAGCGGGAGAAACCGGGGAGCTGTTTTTT.

J is TRBJ1-2 and V is TRBV9; perhaps TRBD1 as D (5 bases). V shed 3 bases and J shed 4 bases, with 16 bases lying between them. Germline V lookup: CDR1 SGDLS, CDR2 YYNGEE. CDR3 length: 15 residues. The CDR3 here is CASSADRGSTYGYTF. CDR3 nucleotide sequence: TGTGCCAGCAGCGCAGACCGGGGGAGTACCTATGGCTACACCTTC.

This clonotype showed up just a few times. The chain joins TRBV27 to TRBJ2-7; 13 bases are a match to TRBD2. Germline CDR1 and CDR2: MNHEY and SMNVEV (reference sequence). The V and J ends lost 4 bases and 0 bases, in that order; junction bases with no gene match: 3. The CDR3 has 16 residues. In DNA form, the CDR3 reads TGTGCCAGCAGTTCACTAGCGGGAGGGATCTCCTACGAGCAGTACTTC. This codes for CASSSLAGGISYEQYF.

The table lists this clonotype with a few counts. The rearrangement links TRBV20-1 to TRBJ1-5; 7 bases line up with TRBD1. There are 13 residues in the CDR3. J lost 4 bases, V lost 5 bases, and 5 bases had no gene match. Germline V gene data show CDR1 as DFQATT and CDR2 as SNEGSKA (reference sequence). The CDR3 DNA sequence: TGCAGTGCTGCCGGGACAGTGAATCAGCCCCAGCATTTT. This encodes CSAAGTVNQPQHF.

This clonotype was recorded a few times. The rearrangement uses TRBV9 and TRBJ2-1; D gene uncertain. Germline values: CDR1 SGDLS, CDR2 YYNGEE. Trimming took off 0 bases at V and 8 bases at J, with 6 bases between the two ends. There are 12 residues in the CDR3. The CDR3 DNA is TGTGCCAGCAGCGTAGCAGCGTATGAGCAGTTCTTC. Protein sequence: CASSVAAYEQFF.

This clonotype was counted between two and nine times. The rearrangement uses TRBV6-1 and TRBJ1-1; D unclear. Trimming cost V 6 bases and J 3 bases, with 14 bases left between them. The germline CDR1 and CDR2 sequences are MNHNS and SASEGT. The CDR3 runs 14 residues. As DNA, the CDR3 is TGTGCCAGCAGCCCGCAACCTGGGGACACTGAAGCTTTCTTT. It translates to CASSPQPGDTEAFF.

This clonotype was picked up many times. The chain has TRBV30 and TRBJ1-1, with D unresolved. CDR3 length: 13 residues. With 5 bases removed from V and 6 bases from J, the gap between germline ends came to 16 bases. Germline V gene data show CDR1 as GTSNPN and CDR2 as SVGIG (reference sequence). This chain's CDR3 is CAWETNLRAEAFF. DNA of the CDR3: TGTGCCTGGGAAACAAACTTAAGGGCTGAAGCTTTCTTT.